The clone carrying this T cell receptor beta chain was detected only a few times. The table came from immunoSEQ multiplex PCR; TCRdb's copy has only in-frame clones and leaves some out. The sample lists around 19,000 clones, 40% to 55% occurring once. The sample belongs to a study of graft-versus-host responses after intestinal transplantation. Overall study: The recipients all started with anti-thymocyte globulin induction and then took tacrolimus and steroids for 3 to 4 years.

General observations from the study: Some patients had graft-donor T cell macrochimerism. In their allografts, the ratios of graft-versus-host to host-versus-graft T cell clones were high.

The CDR3 totals 14 residues. The germline gives CDR1 KGHSH, CDR2 LQKENI. Trimming removed 2 bases from V and 3 bases from J, with 8 bases in between. Stimulators, around 200,000 irradiated and violet-dye-labeled cells, were plated with around 200,000 CFSE-labeled responder cells. The rearrangement uses TRBV18 and TRBJ1-5; no firm D call. This TCR came from a human patient who received an intestinal transplant. The sequencing here drew on alloreactive CD4+ T cells from a mixed lymphocyte reaction culture, taken before intestinal transplant. Subset here: CFSE-low proliferating T cells sorted from approximately six-day pre-transplant mixed lymphocyte reaction (GvH or HvG direction). CDR3 amino acids: CASSPTVINQPQHF. The CDR3 DNA reads as TGTGCCAGCTCACCAACAGTAATCAATCAGCCCCAGCATTTT.